The 31 T cell receptor beta chains presented below share a single source sample, sequenced in a study of blood T cell repertoires in COVID-19 (dated by TCRdb to 2020 to 2021). Library generation was performed with the immunoSEQ multiplex PCR assay. Sourced from immuneACCESS, this table was stored by TCRdb with only in-frame sequences that have V and J called. A share of the clones is absent; for the studies checked, an unresolved V gene accounts for under half, and the remainder has no known explanation. This sample gives around 320,000 clones in total; around 90% of them show up just once. The top ten clonotypes cover approximately 2% of the sample. Sequencing used peripheral blood. These receptors were obtained from a man aged 18 to 29 with active or convalescent COVID-19.

The chain carries TRBV4-3 and TRBJ1-1, with a tentative D call TRBD1 (5 bases). V was shortened by 0 bases and J by 4 bases, with 12 bases between the two germline ends. CDR3 length equals 15 residues. In germline, CDR1 is LGHNA, CDR2 YSLEER. The CDR3: CASSQESGRATEAFF. The CDR3 bases are TGCGCCAGCAGCCAAGAGTCCGGCAGGGCCACTGAAGCTTTCTTT.

This chain uses TRBV7-3 with TRBJ2-1, with TRBD1 matching over 9 bases. The germline V gene has CDR1 SGHTA and CDR2 FQGTGA. V trimming: 5 bases; J trimming: 5 bases; junction bases outside the gene matches: 4. The CDR3 consists of 14 residues. The CDR3 DNA reads TGTGCCAGCAGCGTAGGACAGGGGAACAATGAGCAGTTCTTC. Residues: CASSVGQGNNEQFF. Looking up the rest from reference TRBV7-3 and TRBJ2-1 gives the full variable domain: GAGVSQTPSNKVTEKGKYVELRCDPISGHTALYWYRQSLGQGPEFLIYFQGTGAADDSGLPNDRFFAVRPEGSVSTLKIQRTERGDSAVYLCASSVGQGNNEQFFGPGTRLTVL.

The chain employs TRBV11-2 and TRBJ1-4; TRBD1 might be the D (6 bases). The CDR3 covers 16 residues. Germline loops: CDR1 SGHAT, CDR2 FQNNGV. V was shortened by 0 bases and J by 4 bases, with 12 bases between the two germline ends. The CDR3 DNA is TGTGCCAGCAGCTTAGATGGGAGGGGGAATAATGAAAAACTGTTTTTT. It encodes CASSLDGRGNNEKLFF.

The V and J genes are TRBV7-9 and TRBJ1-6, with D maybe TRBD1 (6 bases). The V end lost 6 bases, the J end lost 7 bases, and 13 bases lay between the germline ends. The CDR3 runs 14 residues. In germline, CDR1 is SEHNR, CDR2 FQNEAQ (reference sequence). The CDR3 loop is CASSRGQLNSPLHF. CDR3 nucleotide sequence: TGTGCCAGCAGTCGAGGACAGCTCAATTCACCCCTCCACTTT.

V usage is TRBV27 and J usage is TRBJ2-3; a weak D match, TRBD2 (6 bases). The CDR3 consists of 15 residues. V lost 6 bases and J 1 base, leaving 14 bases between the germline ends. Looked up from germline, CDR1 is MNHEY and CDR2 is SMNVEV (reference sequence). For the CDR3, the DNA is TGTGCCAGCAGCCTGCGGGGCCGGGGCACAGATACGCAGTATTTT. Its protein product is CASSLRGRGTDTQYF.

The chain is built from TRBV15 and TRBJ1-5, with D tentatively TRBD1 (5 bases). Trimming stripped 2 bases from V and 4 bases from J, with 12 bases between. The CDR3 is 15 residues long. From germline, CDR1 is LNHNV and CDR2 YYDKDF (reference sequence). DNA for the CDR3: TGTGCCACCAGCAGAAATGTCGGGGGGAATCAGCCCCAGCATTTT. Translating it yields CATSRNVGGNQPQHF.

The V call is TRBV27, the J call TRBJ2-7, with 14 nucleotides matching TRBD2. J was trimmed by 3 bases and V by 6 bases; bases with no gene match: 7. From germline, CDR1 is MNHEY and CDR2 SMNVEV (reference sequence). The CDR3 runs to 16 residues. The CDR3 DNA reads TGTGCCAGCAGCCCGGGACTAGCGGGAGTAATCTACGAGCAGTACTTC. Its protein is CASSPGLAGVIYEQYF.

V gene TRBV7-9 combines with J gene TRBJ2-1; 7 bases align to TRBD1. The CDR3 sequence is 16 residues long. Trimming removed 5 bases from V and 0 bases from J; junction bases left unmatched: 7. Germline assignment: CDR1 SEHNR and CDR2 FQNEAQ (reference sequence). The CDR3 sequence is CASSQKPGGSYNEQFF. CDR3 sequence (DNA): TGTGCCAGCAGCCAAAAGCCAGGGGGCTCCTACAATGAGCAGTTCTTC. Looking up the rest from reference TRBV7-9 and TRBJ2-1 gives the full variable domain: DTGVSQNPRHKITKRGQNVTFRCDPISEHNRLYWYRQTLGQGPEFLTYFQNEAQLEKSRLLSDRFSAERPKGSFSTLEIQRTEQGDSAMYLCASSQKPGGSYNEQFFGPGTRLTVL.

The chain couples TRBV6-6 to TRBJ2-7, with D perhaps matching TRBD2 (5 bases). V lost 5 bases to trimming and J lost 5 bases, with 16 bases between them. Germline-derived CDR1 and CDR2 are MNHNY and SVGAGI (reference sequence). This CDR3 comprises 14 residues. DNA for the CDR3: TGTGCCAGCAGTACGGAGGCTGAGCGAAACGAGCAGTACTTC. Protein sequence: CASSTEAERNEQYF.

This clone was detected a few times. CDR3 in amino acids: CASSFYPPLKQGLHYGYTF. CDR3 bases: TGTGCCAGCAGCTTCTACCCTCCTCTCAAACAGGGGCTTCACTATGGCTACACCTTC. This sequence joins TRBV5-5 and TRBJ1-2; TRBD1 matches at 7 bases. The CDR3 extends over 19 amino acids. Germline CDR1 SGHKS, CDR2 YYEKEE (reference sequence). With 2 bases clipped from V and 3 bases from J, the junction kept 19 bases outside the gene matches.

The V gene is TRBV6-5, the J gene TRBJ2-7, with D unresolved. V lost 6 bases and J 6 bases, leaving 12 bases between the germline ends. The CDR3 has 12 residues. Germline lookup yields CDR1 MNHEY and CDR2 SVGAGI. The CDR3 region is CASSRPAAEQYF. CDR3 nucleotide sequence: TGTGCCAGCAGCCGACCGGCGGCCGAGCAGTACTTC.

This sequence joins TRBV5-1 and TRBJ2-5; tentative D call: TRBD2 (5 bases). Per germline, CDR1 SGHRS and CDR2 YFSETQ. This CDR3 spans 15 amino acids. Trimming removed 4 bases at V and 5 bases at J, with 18 bases between. CDR3 DNA sequence: TGCGCCAGCAGCCGAGCATGGACTGCGCGGGAGACCCAGTACTTC. Its protein product is CASSRAWTARETQYF. Combining the CDR3 with reference TRBV5-1 and TRBJ2-5 gives the whole variable domain KAGVTQTPRYLIKTRGQQVTLSCSPISGHRSVSWYQQTPGQGLQFLFEYFSETQRNKGNFPGRFSGRQFSNSRSEMNVSTLELGDSALYLCASSRAWTARETQYFGPGTRLLVL.

As DNA, the CDR3 is TGCGCCAGCAGTGAATGGACTAGCGGATACAATGAGCAGTTCTTC. This translates into CASSEWTSGYNEQFF. The V gene is TRBV10-1, the J gene TRBJ2-1; 10 nucleotides line up with TRBD2. The junction had 3 bases not matched to a gene; V was cut back by 3 bases and J by 4 bases. The V gene's germline CDR1 is WNHNN and CDR2 SYGVQD (reference sequence). This CDR3 has 15 residues.

The J gene is TRBJ1-6, the V gene TRBV21-1; the D call in the table, TRBD1, was not verified against the DNA. TRBV21-1 is listed as a pseudogene. The CDR3 totals 11 residues. CDR3 amino acids: CASSTTRPLHF. The CDR3 region has the DNA TGTGCCAGCAGCACGACACGTCCACTCCACTTT.

This clone was seen a handful of times. The chain combines TRBV2 with TRBJ1-6, with D perhaps TRBD1 (5 bases). The CDR3 covers 14 residues. V shed 1 base and J shed 5 bases, with 6 bases lying between them. Germline values: CDR1 SNHLY, CDR2 FYNNEI. The CDR3 loop reads CASSEVGDNSPLHF. As DNA, the CDR3 is TGTGCCAGCAGTGAAGTAGGGGATAATTCACCCCTCCACTTT.

DNA for the CDR3: TGTGCCAGCAGCTTGGTTAGCGGAGACGGGGATACGCAGTATTTT. Protein product: CASSLVSGDGDTQYF. This sequence joins TRBV5-4 and TRBJ2-3; D is perhaps TRBD2 (6 bases). This CDR3 is 15 amino acids long. Germline V gene lookup returns CDR1 SGHNT and CDR2 YYREEE (reference sequence). Trimming removed 0 bases from V and 6 bases from J, with 14 bases in between.

This chain connects TRBV4-1 to TRBJ2-1; 8 nucleotides agree with TRBD2. Germline lookup yields CDR1 MGHRA and CDR2 YSYEKL. J was trimmed by 3 bases and V by 5 bases; bases with no gene match: 9. The CDR3 sequence is 16 residues long. The CDR3 sequence is CASSSRGGELYNEQFF. The DNA of the CDR3 is TGCGCCAGCAGCTCCCGGGGGGGAGAACTCTACAATGAGCAGTTCTTC.

The rearrangement uses TRBV12-3 or TRBV12-4 and TRBJ2-5; D gene ambiguous. The CDR3 runs 13 residues. V dropped 5 bases and J dropped 1 base, with 8 bases sitting between them. CDR3 DNA: TGTGCCAGCAGTATCGTCGTCCAAGAGACCCAGTACTTC. Protein sequence: CASSIVVQETQYF.

This sequence joins TRBV2 and TRBJ1-5; 7 bases line up with TRBD1. The CDR3 has 16 amino acids. The V gene end was trimmed by 6 bases and the J gene end by 5 bases; junction bases not matched to a gene: 13. CDR1 is SNHLY and CDR2 is FYNNEI in the germline V gene. CDR3 in DNA: TGTGCCAGCAGCTCACGCACCGGGACAGACTATCAGCCCCAGCATTTT. This encodes CASSSRTGTDYQPQHF.

V gene TRBV9 combines with J gene TRBJ2-1; 10 bases line up with TRBD2. CDR3 length: 16 amino acids. J gave up 4 bases and V 3 bases, and 7 bases lay outside the gene matches. CDR1 SGDLS and CDR2 YYNGEE come from the germline V gene. CDR3 protein: CASSGSGTSVYNEQFF. The CDR3 DNA reads TGTGCCAGCAGCGGATCCGGGACTAGCGTATACAATGAGCAGTTCTTC.

The chain uses TRBV18 and TRBJ2-7; 9 bases align to TRBD1. The junction had 6 bases not matched to a gene; V was cut back by 5 bases and J by 4 bases. This CDR3 comprises 14 residues. Germline lookup yields CDR1 KGHSH and CDR2 LQKENI. CDR3 protein: CASSSKTGGYEQYF. CDR3 nucleotides: TGTGCCAGCTCATCCAAGACAGGGGGGTACGAGCAGTACTTC.

The chain carries TRBV6-2 or TRBV6-3 and TRBJ1-5; 9 positions match TRBD1. Trimming cost V 1 base and J 0 bases; bases outside gene matches: 1. The CDR3 length is 16 residues. Germline CDR1 reads MNHEY; CDR2 reads SVGEGT. This CDR3 is CASSYWTGDSNQPQHF. In DNA, the CDR3 is TGTGCCAGCAGTTACTGGACAGGGGATAGCAATCAGCCCCAGCATTTT.

The chain is built from TRBV6-5 and TRBJ2-1, with a possible D match to TRBD2 (6 bases). Germline V gives CDR1 MNHEY, CDR2 SVGAGI. The V end lost 0 bases, the J end lost 6 bases, and 9 bases lay between the germline ends. This CDR3 comprises 14 residues. The CDR3 sequence is CASSYSRLGNEQFF. CDR3 nucleotides: TGTGCCAGCAGTTACTCCCGACTAGGCAATGAGCAGTTCTTC.

The chain combines TRBV11-2 with TRBJ1-4; weak D call: TRBD1 (6 bases). Per the germline V gene, CDR1 is SGHAT and CDR2 is FQNNGV. CDR3 length: 15 residues. The V gene lost 3 bases and the J gene lost 4 bases, with 12 bases spanning the gap. CDR3 loop: CASSFGGGLNEKLFF. The DNA of the CDR3 is TGTGCCAGCAGCTTCGGGGGGGGCCTTAATGAAAAACTGTTTTTT.

This clone was detected once. The chain recombines TRBV7-8 with TRBJ2-1; 11 bases are shared with TRBD2. V dropped 1 base and J dropped 7; count of bases not matched to a gene: 6. The germline V gene encodes CDR1 SGHVS and CDR2 FQNEAQ. This CDR3 has 16 residues. The DNA of the CDR3 is TGTGCCAGCAGCTTAGATCTACTAGCGGGGGTAAATGAGCAGTTCTTC. It codes for CASSLDLLAGVNEQFF. The full variable domain, its missing parts supplied by reference TRBV7-8 and TRBJ2-1, is GAGVSQSPRYKVAKRGQDVALRCDPISGHVSLFWYQQALGQGPEFLTYFQNEAQLDKSGLPSDRFFAERPEGSVSTLKIQRTQQEDSAVYLCASSLDLLAGVNEQFFGPGTRLTVL.

The chain joins TRBV5-1 to TRBJ2-7, with no clear D. CDR1 and CDR2 from the germline V gene are SGHRS and YFSETQ. This CDR3 has 14 residues. Trimming took off 5 bases at V and 3 bases at J, with 15 bases between the two ends. The CDR3 loop reads CASRDTRSGYEQYF. The DNA for the CDR3 is TGCGCCAGCAGAGACACCCGATCTGGCTACGAGCAGTACTTC.

V usage is TRBV5-5 and J usage is TRBJ2-6, with 9 bases fitting TRBD1. Germline CDR1 reads SGHKS; CDR2 reads YYEKEE (reference sequence). J was trimmed by 4 bases and V by 4 bases; bases with no gene match: 6. CDR3 size: 16 residues. Written as DNA, the CDR3 is TGTGCCAGCAGCCCACAGGGGGCAGCGGGGGCCAACGTCCTGACTTTC. It is translated as CASSPQGAAGANVLTF.

This clone has more than one count but fewer than ten. The rearrangement uses TRBV6-2 or TRBV6-3 and TRBJ2-7; D perhaps matches TRBD2 (5 bases). The V end was cut by 3 bases, the J end by 1 base, with 22 bases between. CDR1 MNHEY and CDR2 SVGEGT come from the germline V gene. This CDR3 region has 18 residues. The CDR3 region has the DNA TGTGCCAGCAGTTATCGGAGGTCGAAGGCTATCTGGTCCTACGAGCAGTACTTC. Protein: CASSYRRSKAIWSYEQYF.

CDR3 coding DNA: TGTGCCAGCAGCTTGGTGGCAGGTGTAGACCTCTCCTACGAGCAGTACTTC. This encodes CASSLVAGVDLSYEQYF. V and J are TRBV5-4 and TRBJ2-7; no firm D call. This CDR3 region has 17 residues. The V end lost 0 bases, the J end lost 0 bases, and 16 bases lay between the germline ends. Germline V CDR1 and CDR2: SGHNT, YYREEE (reference sequence).

The chain links TRBV4-1 to TRBJ1-5; 9 positions agree with TRBD1. Germline CDR1 and CDR2: MGHRA and YSYEKL. The V segment lost 0 bases and the J segment 4 bases; nucleotides outside the gene matches: 4. This CDR3 is 16 amino acids long. The CDR3 here is CASSQERTGVNQPQHF. The DNA of the CDR3 is TGCGCCAGCAGCCAAGAGAGGACAGGGGTAAATCAGCCCCAGCATTTT.

V usage is TRBV10-3 and J usage is TRBJ2-3; 7 bases map to TRBD1. The CDR3 spans 13 residues. CDR1 is ENHRY and CDR2 is SYGVKD in the germline V gene. Unmatched junction bases numbered 6, after V lost 6 bases and J lost 6 bases. The CDR3 region has the DNA TGTGCCATCAGCCCGACAGGGCGGGATACGCAGTATTTT. Amino acids: CAISPTGRDTQYF.